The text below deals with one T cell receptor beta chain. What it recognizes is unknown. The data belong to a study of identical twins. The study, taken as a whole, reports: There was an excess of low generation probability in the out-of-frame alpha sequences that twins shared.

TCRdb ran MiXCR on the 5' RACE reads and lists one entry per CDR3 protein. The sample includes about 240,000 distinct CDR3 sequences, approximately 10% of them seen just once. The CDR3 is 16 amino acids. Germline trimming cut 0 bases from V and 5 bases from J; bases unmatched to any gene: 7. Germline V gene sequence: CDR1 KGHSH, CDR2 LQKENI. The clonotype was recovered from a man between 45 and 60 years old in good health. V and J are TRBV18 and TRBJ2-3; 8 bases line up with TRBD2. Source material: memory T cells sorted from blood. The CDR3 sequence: CASSPPVAGGRDTQYF. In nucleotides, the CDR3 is TGTGCCAGCTCACCACCCGTGGCGGGAGGCAGAGATACGCAGTATTTT.